This T cell receptor beta chain emerged from a study of blood T cell repertoires in COVID-19. Overall study: In each case, the material was cDNA or gDNA derived from T cells, B-cell-depleted T cells, or PBMCs.

Original handling: Amplified reference gene primers provided the basis for estimating nucleated cell counts. Measured with immunoSEQ multiplex PCR; TCRdb has only the in-frame clones, and not every one. The V and J calls and clone size were taken over from that table, and D and trimming were inferred from the DNA. This sample carries 110,000 to 150,000 clones, roughly four fifths of them seen once, and the ten largest clones take around 6.8%. This CDR3 has 13 amino acids. Germline assignment: CDR1 LNHDA and CDR2 SQIVND (reference sequence). V shed 2 bases and J shed 3 bases, with 8 bases lying between them.

The genes are TRBV19 and TRBJ2-7; D is undetermined. The clonotype originates from a human donor in a cohort sampled during active COVID-19. Sequencing was performed on peripheral blood. The CDR3 is CASSISPGYEQYF. CDR3 nucleotides: TGTGCCAGTAGTATAAGCCCCGGCTACGAGCAGTACTTC.